This T cell receptor beta chain was recorded in a study of T-cell memory formation after mild COVID-19. The CDR3 covers 13 residues. Germline CDR1 reads MNHEY; CDR2 reads SVGAGI. Trimming removed 6 bases from V and 6 bases from J, with 13 bases in between. As regards this clonotype: Antigen specificity is unknown.

Study-wide points: Contracting CD4+ clones were located mainly in CM and EM, and CD8+ clones in EMRA. Pre-infection memory already had some responding clones, implying cross-reactive memory joined.

MiXCR, applied by TCRdb to the 5' RACE reads, yields one record per CDR3 protein. This sample yields fewer than 250,000 distinct CDR3 sequences, of which about 10% are seen a single time; approximately 3% belongs to the top ten. Material: PBMCs or a T cell subset sorted from them (not recorded which). The chain couples TRBV6-5 to TRBJ2-3, with D possibly matching TRBD1 (6 bases). The TCR sequence derives from a man younger than 35 who had mild COVID-19 (a few samples of this study predate the infection). Cell type and time point are not known. The CDR3 protein is CASRETGSDTQYF. In DNA, the CDR3 is TGTGCCAGCAGAGAAACAGGGTCCGATACGCAGTATTTT.